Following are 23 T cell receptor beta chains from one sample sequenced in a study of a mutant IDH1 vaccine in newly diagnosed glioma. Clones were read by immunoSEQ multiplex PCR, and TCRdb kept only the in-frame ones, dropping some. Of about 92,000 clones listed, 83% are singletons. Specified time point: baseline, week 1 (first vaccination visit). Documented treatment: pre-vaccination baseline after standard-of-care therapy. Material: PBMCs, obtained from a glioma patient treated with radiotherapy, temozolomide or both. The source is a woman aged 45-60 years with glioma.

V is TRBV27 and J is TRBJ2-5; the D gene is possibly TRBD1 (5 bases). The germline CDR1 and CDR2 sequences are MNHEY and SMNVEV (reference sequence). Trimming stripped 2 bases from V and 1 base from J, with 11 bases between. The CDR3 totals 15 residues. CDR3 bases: TGTGCCAGCAGTTTAGGGGCAGGGCCCCAAGAGACCCAGTACTTC. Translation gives CASSLGAGPQETQYF.

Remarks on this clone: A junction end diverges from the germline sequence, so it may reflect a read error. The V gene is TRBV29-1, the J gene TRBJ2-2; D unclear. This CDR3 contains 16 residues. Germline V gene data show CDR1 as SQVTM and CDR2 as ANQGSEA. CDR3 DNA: TGCAGCGCTGAAGGCCGCTGGCCAGCGAACACCGGGGAGCTGTTTTTT. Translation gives CSAEGRWPANTGELFF.

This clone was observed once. CDR3 region: CASSLTRQGSYEQYF. CDR3 in DNA: TGTGCCAGCAGCTTGACGAGACAGGGATCCTACGAGCAGTACTTC. The V gene is TRBV7-2, the J gene TRBJ2-7; 7 nucleotides align to TRBD1. Per germline, CDR1 SGHTA and CDR2 FQGNSA. This CDR3 contains 15 residues. Trimming cost V 3 bases and J 1 base; bases outside gene matches: 6.

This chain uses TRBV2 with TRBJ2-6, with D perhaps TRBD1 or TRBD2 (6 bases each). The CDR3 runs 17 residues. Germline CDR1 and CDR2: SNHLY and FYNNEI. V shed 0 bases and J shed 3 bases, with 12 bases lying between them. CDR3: CASSEALRGLGANVLTF. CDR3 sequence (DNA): TGTGCCAGCAGTGAAGCGCTTCGGGGGCTTGGGGCCAACGTCCTGACTTTC. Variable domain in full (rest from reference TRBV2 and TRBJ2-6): EPEVTQTPSHQVTQMGQEVILRCVPISNHLYFYWYRQILGQKVEFLVSFYNNEISEKSEIFDDQFSVERPDGSNFTLKIRSTKLEDSAMYFCASSEALRGLGANVLTFGAGSRLTVL.

CDR3 in DNA: TGTGCCAGCAGCCCGGAGCGGGGGACCCCCCTCGGTGAGCAGTTCTTC. Its protein is CASSPERGTPLGEQFF. The chain couples TRBV7-3 to TRBJ2-1; 8 bases map to TRBD2. The germline gives CDR1 SGHTA, CDR2 FQGTGA. This CDR3 has 16 amino acids. V gave up 5 bases and J gave up 9 bases; unmatched junction bases: 15.

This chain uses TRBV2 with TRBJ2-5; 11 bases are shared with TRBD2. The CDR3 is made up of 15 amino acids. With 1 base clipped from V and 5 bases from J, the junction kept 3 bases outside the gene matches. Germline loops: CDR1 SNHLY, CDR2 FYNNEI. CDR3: CASSEGGLAAETQYF. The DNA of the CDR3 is TGTGCCAGCAGTGAAGGGGGACTAGCGGCGGAGACCCAGTACTTC.

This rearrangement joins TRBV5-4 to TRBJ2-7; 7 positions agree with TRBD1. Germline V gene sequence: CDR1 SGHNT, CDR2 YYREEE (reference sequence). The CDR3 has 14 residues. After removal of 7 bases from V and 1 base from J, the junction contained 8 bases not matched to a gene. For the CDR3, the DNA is TGTGCCAGCGCCGAAGGGACAGATTCCTACGAGCAGTACTTC. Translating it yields CASAEGTDSYEQYF.

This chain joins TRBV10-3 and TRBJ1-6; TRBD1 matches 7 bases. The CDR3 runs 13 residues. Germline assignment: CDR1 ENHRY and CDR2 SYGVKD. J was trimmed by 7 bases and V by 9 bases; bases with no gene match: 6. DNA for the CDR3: TGTGCCATTAGGGACAGCGTCAATTCACCCCTCCACTTT. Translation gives CAIRDSVNSPLHF.

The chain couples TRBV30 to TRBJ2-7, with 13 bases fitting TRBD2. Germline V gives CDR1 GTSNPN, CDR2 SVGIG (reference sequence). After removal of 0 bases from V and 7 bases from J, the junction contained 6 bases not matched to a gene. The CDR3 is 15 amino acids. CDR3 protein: CAWSVLAGGPGEQYF. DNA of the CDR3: TGTGCCTGGAGTGTACTAGCGGGGGGGCCGGGGGAGCAGTACTTC.

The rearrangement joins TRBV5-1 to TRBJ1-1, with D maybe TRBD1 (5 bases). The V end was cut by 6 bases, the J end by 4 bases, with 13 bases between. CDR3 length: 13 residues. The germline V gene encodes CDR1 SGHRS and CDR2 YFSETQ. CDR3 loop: CASMARVGTEAFF. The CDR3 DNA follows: TGCGCCAGCATGGCCAGGGTGGGCACTGAAGCTTTCTTT.

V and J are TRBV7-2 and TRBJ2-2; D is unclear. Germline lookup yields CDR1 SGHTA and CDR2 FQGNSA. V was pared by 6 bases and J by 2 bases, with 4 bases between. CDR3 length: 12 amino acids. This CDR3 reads CASRFNTGELFF. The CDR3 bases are TGTGCCAGCAGATTCAACACCGGGGAGCTGTTTTTT.

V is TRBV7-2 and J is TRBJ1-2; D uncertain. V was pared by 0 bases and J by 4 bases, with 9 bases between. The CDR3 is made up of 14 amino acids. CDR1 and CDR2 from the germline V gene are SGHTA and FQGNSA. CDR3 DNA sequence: TGTGCCAGCAGCTTAGCCCAACAGCCCTATGGCTACACCTTC. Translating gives CASSLAQQPYGYTF. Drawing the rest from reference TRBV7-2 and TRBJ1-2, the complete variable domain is GAGVSQSPSNKVTEKGKDVELRCDPISGHTALYWYRQSLGQGLEFLIYFQGNSAPDKSGLPSDRFSAERTGGSVSTLTIQRTQQEDSAVYLCASSLAQQPYGYTFGSGTRLTVV.

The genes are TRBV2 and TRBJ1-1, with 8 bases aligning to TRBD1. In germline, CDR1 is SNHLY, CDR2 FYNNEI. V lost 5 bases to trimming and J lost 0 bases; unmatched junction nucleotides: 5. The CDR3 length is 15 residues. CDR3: CASSRQGKVNTEAFF. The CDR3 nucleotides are TGTGCCAGCAGTAGACAGGGGAAGGTGAACACTGAAGCTTTCTTT.

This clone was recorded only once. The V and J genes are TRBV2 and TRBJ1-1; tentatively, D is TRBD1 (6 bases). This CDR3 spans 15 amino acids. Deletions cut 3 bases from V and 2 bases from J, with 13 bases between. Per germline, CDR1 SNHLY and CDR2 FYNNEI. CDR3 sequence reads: CASSEEQGFNTEAFF. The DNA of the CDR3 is TGTGCCAGCAGTGAGGAGCAGGGGTTTAACACTGAAGCTTTCTTT.

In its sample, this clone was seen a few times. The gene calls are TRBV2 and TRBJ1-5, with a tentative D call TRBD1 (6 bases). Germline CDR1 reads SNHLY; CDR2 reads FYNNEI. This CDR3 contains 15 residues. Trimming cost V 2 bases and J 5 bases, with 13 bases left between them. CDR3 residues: CASSEKGVSYQPQHF. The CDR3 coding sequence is TGTGCCAGCAGTGAAAAGGGGGTAAGCTATCAGCCCCAGCATTTT.

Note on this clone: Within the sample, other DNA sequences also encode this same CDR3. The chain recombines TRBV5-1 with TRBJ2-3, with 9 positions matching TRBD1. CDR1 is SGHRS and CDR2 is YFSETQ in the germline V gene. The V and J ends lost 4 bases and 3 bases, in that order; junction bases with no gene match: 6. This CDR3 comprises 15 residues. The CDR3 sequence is CASSVGTGLTDTQYF. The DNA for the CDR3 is TGCGCCAGCAGCGTCGGGACAGGGCTAACAGATACGCAGTATTTT.

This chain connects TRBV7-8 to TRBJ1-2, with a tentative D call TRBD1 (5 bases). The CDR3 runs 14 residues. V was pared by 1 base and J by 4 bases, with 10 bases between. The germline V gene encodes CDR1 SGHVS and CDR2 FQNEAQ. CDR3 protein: CASSLVGGAYGYTF. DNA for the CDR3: TGTGCCAGCAGCTTAGTTGGAGGGGCCTATGGCTACACCTTC.

Written as DNA, the CDR3 is TGCGCCAGCAGTCTAACACCGGGACAAGGGGAGCTGTTTTTT. It encodes CASSLTPGQGELFF. The chain has TRBV4-1 and TRBJ2-2; D perhaps matches TRBD1 (6 bases). This CDR3 spans 14 amino acids. Trimming removed 6 bases at V and 8 bases at J, with 16 bases between. CDR1 and CDR2 from the germline V gene are MGHRA and YSYEKL.

CDR3 nucleotides: TGTGCCAGCAGCCAAGACAAAGCGTTGGACACCGGGGAGCTGTTTTTT. Translation gives CASSQDKALDTGELFF. The V and J genes are TRBV4-2 and TRBJ2-2; D is unclear. Deletions cut 0 bases from V and 3 bases from J, with 11 bases between. The V gene's germline CDR1 is LGHNA and CDR2 YNFKEQ. CDR3 length: 16 residues.

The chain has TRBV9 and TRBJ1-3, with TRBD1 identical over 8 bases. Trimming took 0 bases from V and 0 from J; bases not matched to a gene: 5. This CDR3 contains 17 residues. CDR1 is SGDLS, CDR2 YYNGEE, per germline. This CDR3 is CASSVAWTGSSGNTIYF. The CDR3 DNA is TGTGCCAGCAGCGTAGCCTGGACAGGGTCCTCTGGAAACACCATATATTTT.

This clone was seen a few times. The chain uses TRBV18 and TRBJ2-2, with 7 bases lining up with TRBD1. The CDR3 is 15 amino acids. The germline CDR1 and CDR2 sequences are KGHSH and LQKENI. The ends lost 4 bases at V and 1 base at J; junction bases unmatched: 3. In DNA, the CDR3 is TGTGCCAGCTCACGGGGACAGCTGAACACCGGGGAGCTGTTTTTT. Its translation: CASSRGQLNTGELFF.

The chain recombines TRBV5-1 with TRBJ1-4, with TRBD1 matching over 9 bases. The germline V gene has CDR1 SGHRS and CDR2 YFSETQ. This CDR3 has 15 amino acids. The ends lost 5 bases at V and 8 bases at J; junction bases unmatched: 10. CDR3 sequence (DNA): TGCGCCAGCAGTTTATCGACAGGGGGATACGAAAAACTGTTTTTT. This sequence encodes CASSLSTGGYEKLFF.

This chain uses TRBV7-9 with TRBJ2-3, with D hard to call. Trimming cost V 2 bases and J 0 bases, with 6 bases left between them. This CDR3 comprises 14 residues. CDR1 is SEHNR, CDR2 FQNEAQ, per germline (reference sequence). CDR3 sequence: CASSLRLSTDTQYF. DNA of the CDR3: TGTGCCAGCAGCTTACGACTTAGCACAGATACGCAGTATTTT.